Described below is a single TCR beta chain sequence and its context. Germline CDR1 LGHNA, CDR2 YSLEER. CDR3 length equals 17 residues. With 0 bases removed from V and 0 bases from J, the gap between germline ends came to 12 bases. This record comes from a study of blood T cell repertoires in COVID-19. Study-level background: Donors in the United States, Italy and Spain gave samples during acute or convalescent COVID-19. Sample material is recorded as cDNA or gDNA derived from T cells, B-cell-depleted T cells, or PBMCs.

Per the authors' pipeline: Estimated nucleated cell counts came from reference gene primer amplification. Sequencing used immunoSEQ multiplex PCR; TCRdb keeps in-frame clones, though not all of them. V, J and clone size are those of that table, while D and trimming were read from the DNA. Among around 280,000 clones listed, around 87% were seen once. The receptor was isolated from a man between 65 and 85 years old with acute or convalescent COVID-19. This chain connects TRBV4-3 to TRBJ1-3; D gene unclear. The specimen sequenced was peripheral blood. CDR3 in amino acids: CASSQEVPGSSGNTIYF. The CDR3 DNA reads TGCGCCAGCAGCCAAGAGGTCCCCGGTTCCTCTGGAAACACCATATATTTT.